This TCR beta chain was documented in a study of T cell changes during pregnancy in multiple sclerosis. Sequencing was performed with immunoSEQ multiplex PCR; in TCRdb, only in-frame clones are kept and a portion is missing. The data contain approximately 110,000 clones, 91% of them singletons. V shed 0 bases, J shed 5 bases, and the junction held 7 bases outside the gene matches. Germline CDR1 reads MNHEY; CDR2 reads SVGAGI. The CDR3 is 16 amino acids. The V and J genes are TRBV6-5 and TRBJ2-7, with TRBD1 matching over 10 bases. The TCR was taken from a female donor with multiple sclerosis, enrolled in a pregnancy study. This specimen was peripheral blood, taken after pregnancy. The CDR3 reads CASSYSIAGTGDEQYF. The CDR3 DNA reads as TGTGCCAGCAGTTACTCGATAGCCGGGACAGGGGACGAGCAGTACTTC.